The present T cell receptor (beta chain) was sequenced within a study of OX40 agonist ivuxolimab in advanced cancers. This clone was seen only once. V shed 2 bases and J 0 bases; nucleotides not matched to a gene: 9. The CDR3 sequence is 18 residues long. Germline CDR1 and CDR2: SGHTA and FQGNSA. Sequenced by immunoSEQ multiplex PCR; TCRdb stores in-frame clones only, minus some. This sample has around 15,000 clones, with approximately 80% found just once. The receptor's source is an adult with an advanced solid tumor such as melanoma, head and neck, liver or kidney cancer. The starting material was CD4+ or CD8+ T cells sorted from blood, obtained in a trial of the OX40 agonist ivuxolimab. The V gene is TRBV7-2, the J gene TRBJ2-5; 10 bases match TRBD1. CDR3 region: CASSLPTDRGQNQETQYF. The DNA for the CDR3 is TGTGCCAGCAGCTTACCAACCGACAGGGGGCAAAACCAAGAGACCCAGTACTTC.